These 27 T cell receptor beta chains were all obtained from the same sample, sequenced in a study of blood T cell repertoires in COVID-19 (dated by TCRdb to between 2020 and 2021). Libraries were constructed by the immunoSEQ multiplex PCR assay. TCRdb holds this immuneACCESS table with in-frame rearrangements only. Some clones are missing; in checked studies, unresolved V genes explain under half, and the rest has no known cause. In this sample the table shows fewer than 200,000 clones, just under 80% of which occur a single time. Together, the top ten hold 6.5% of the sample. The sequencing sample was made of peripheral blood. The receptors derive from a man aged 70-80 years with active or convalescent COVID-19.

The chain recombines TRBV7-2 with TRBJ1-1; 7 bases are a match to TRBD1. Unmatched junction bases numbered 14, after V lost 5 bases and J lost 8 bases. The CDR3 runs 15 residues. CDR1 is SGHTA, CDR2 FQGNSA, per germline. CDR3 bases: TGTGCCAGCAGCCCACGACAGGGAAGGGGTGAAGAAGCTTTCTTT. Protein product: CASSPRQGRGEEAFF.

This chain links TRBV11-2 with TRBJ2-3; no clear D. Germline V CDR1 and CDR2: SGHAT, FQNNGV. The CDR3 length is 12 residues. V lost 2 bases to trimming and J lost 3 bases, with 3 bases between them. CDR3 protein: CASSLYTDTQYF. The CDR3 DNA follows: TGTGCCAGCAGCTTATATACAGATACGCAGTATTTT.

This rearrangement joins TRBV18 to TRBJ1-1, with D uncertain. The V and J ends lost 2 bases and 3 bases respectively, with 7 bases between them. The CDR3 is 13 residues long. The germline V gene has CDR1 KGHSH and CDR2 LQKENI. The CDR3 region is CASSPTGHTEAFF. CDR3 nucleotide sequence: TGTGCCAGCTCACCAACGGGTCACACTGAAGCTTTCTTT. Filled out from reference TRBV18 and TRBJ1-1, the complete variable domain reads NAGVMQNPRHLVRRRGQEARLRCSPMKGHSHVYWYRQLPEEGLKFMVYLQKENIIDESGMPKERFSAEFPKEGPSILRIQQVVRGDSAAYFCASSPTGHTEAFFGQGTRLTVV.

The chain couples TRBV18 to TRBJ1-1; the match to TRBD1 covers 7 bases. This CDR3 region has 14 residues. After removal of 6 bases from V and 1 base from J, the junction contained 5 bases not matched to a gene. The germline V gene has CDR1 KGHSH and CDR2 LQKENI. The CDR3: CASSRGQKNTEAFF. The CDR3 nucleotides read TGTGCCAGCTCGAGGGGACAGAAGAACACTGAAGCTTTCTTT.

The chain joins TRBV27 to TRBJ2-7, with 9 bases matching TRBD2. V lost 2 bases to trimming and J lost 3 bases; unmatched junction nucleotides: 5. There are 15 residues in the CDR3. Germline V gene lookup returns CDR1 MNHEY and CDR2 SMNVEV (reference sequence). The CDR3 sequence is CASSLSLAGSYEQYF. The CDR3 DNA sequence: TGTGCCAGCAGTTTAAGTCTAGCGGGGAGCTACGAGCAGTACTTC.

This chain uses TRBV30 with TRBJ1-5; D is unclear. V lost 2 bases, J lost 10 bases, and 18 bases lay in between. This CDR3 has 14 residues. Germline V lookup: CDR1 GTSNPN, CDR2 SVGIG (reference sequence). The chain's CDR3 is CAWSTLRPGHPQHF. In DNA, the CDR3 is TGTGCCTGGAGTACTCTGCGGCCTGGTCATCCCCAGCATTTT. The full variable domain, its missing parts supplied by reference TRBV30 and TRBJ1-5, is SQTIHQWPATLVQPVGSPLSLECTVEGTSNPNLYWYRQAAGRGLQLLFYSVGIGQISSEVPQNLSASRPQDRQFILSSKKLLLSDSGFYLCAWSTLRPGHPQHFGDGTRLSIL.

CDR3: CSVERGYQETQYF. DNA for the CDR3: TGCAGCGTTGAGCGGGGTTACCAAGAGACCCAGTACTTC. This sequence joins TRBV29-1 and TRBJ2-5; possible D gene TRBD2, 6 bases. CDR3 length equals 13 residues. Germline loops: CDR1 SQVTM, CDR2 ANQGSEA. The V end lost 3 bases, the J end lost 0 bases, and 8 bases lay between the germline ends.

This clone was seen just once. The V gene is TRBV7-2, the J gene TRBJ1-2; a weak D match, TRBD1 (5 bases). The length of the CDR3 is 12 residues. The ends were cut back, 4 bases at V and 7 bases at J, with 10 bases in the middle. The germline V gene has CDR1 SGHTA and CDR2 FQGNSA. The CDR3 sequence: CASSWQGSGYTF. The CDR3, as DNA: TGTGCCAGCAGCTGGCAGGGTAGTGGCTACACCTTC.

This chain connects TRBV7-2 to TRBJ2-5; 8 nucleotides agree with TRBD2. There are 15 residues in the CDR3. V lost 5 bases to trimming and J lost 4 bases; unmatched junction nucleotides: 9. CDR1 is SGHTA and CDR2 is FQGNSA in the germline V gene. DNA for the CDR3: TGTGCCAGCAGCGTGACCGGGACTAGGGGAGAGACCCAGTACTTC. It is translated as CASSVTGTRGETQYF.

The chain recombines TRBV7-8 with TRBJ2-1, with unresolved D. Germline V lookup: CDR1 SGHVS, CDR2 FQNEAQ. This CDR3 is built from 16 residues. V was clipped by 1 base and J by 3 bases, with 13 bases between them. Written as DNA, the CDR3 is TGTGCCAGCAGCTTAGAAGGTACAGTTATCTACAATGAGCAGTTCTTC. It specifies CASSLEGTVIYNEQFF.

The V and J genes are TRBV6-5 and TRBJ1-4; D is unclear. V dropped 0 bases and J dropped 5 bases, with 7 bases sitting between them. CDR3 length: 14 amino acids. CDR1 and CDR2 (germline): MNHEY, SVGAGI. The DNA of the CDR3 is TGTGCCAGCAGTTACTCCTGGCAGAATGAAAAACTGTTTTTT. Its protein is CASSYSWQNEKLFF.

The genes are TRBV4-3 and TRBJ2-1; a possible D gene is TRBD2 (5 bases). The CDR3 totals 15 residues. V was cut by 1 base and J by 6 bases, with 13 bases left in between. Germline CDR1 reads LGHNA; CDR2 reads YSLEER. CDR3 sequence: CASSQVRETGNEQFF. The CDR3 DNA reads TGCGCCAGCAGCCAAGTTAGGGAGACGGGCAATGAGCAGTTCTTC.

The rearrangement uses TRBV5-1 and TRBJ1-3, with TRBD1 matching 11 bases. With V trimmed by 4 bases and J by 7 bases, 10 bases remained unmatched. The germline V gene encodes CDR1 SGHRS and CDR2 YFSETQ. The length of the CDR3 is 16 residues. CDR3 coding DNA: TGCGCCAGCAGCCCTGGGGGGACAGGGGGAATCAACACCATATATTTT. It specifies CASSPGGTGGINTIYF.

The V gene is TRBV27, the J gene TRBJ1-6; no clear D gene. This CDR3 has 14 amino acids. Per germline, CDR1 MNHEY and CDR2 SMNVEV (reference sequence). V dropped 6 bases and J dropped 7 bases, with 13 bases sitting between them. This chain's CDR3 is CASSPRTGNSPLHF. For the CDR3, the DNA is TGTGCCAGCAGCCCAAGGACGGGAAATTCACCCCTCCACTTT.

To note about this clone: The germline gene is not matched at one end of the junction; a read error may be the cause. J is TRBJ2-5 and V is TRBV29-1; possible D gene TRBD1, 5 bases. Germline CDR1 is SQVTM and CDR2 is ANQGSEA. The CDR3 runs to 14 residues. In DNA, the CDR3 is TGCAGCGTTTTAGCAGGGTCGAGGCAAGGGACCCAGTACTTC. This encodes CSVLAGSRQGTQYF.

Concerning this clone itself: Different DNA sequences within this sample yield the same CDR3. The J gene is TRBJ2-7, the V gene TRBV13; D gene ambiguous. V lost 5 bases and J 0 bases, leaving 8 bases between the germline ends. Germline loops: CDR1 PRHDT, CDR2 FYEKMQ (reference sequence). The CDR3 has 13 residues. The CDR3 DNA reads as TGTGCCAGCAGCCTGAGGTCCTCCTACGAGCAGTACTTC. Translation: CASSLRSSYEQYF.

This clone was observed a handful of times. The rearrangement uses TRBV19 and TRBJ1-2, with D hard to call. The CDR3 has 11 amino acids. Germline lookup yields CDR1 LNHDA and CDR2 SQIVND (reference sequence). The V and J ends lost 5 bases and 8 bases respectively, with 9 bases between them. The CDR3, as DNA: TGTGCCAGTAGTCTTCCCCCCGGCTACACCTTC. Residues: CASSLPPGYTF.

CDR3 protein: CASSQGSGRDTGELFF. CDR3 coding DNA: TGTGCCAGCAGCCAAGGGAGCGGGAGGGACACCGGGGAGCTGTTTTTT. The chain recombines TRBV3-1 (or the pseudogene TRBV3-2) with TRBJ2-2, with 10 bases aligning to TRBD2. V lost 1 base and J lost 3; bases outside the gene matches: 2. The CDR3 is made up of 16 amino acids. Germline V gene sequence: CDR1 LGHDT, CDR2 YNNKEL (reference sequence).

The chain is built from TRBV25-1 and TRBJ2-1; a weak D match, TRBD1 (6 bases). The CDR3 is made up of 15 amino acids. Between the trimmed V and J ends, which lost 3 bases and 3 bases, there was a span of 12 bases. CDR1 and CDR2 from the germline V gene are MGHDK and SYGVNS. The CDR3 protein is CASSDTQGHYNEQFF. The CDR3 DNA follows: TGTGCCAGCAGTGACACCCAGGGACACTACAATGAGCAGTTCTTC.

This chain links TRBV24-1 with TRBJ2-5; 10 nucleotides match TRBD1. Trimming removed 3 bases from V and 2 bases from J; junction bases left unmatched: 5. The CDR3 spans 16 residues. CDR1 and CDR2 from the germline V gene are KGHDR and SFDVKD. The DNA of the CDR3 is TGTGCCACCAGTGATAGACGGGACAGGGGACAAGAGACCCAGTACTTC. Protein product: CATSDRRDRGQETQYF.

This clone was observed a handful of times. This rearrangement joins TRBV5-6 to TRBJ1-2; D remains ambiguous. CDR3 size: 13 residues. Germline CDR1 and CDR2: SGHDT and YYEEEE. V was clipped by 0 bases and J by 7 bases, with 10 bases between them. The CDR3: CASSLGGGSGYTF. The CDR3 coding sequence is TGTGCCAGCAGCTTGGGAGGAGGGAGTGGCTACACCTTC.

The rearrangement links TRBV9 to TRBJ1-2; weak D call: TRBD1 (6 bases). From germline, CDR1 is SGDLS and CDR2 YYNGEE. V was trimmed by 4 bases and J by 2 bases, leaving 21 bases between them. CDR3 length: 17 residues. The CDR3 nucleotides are TGTGCCAGCAGCCCTCGGACAGCCGACAAGGGCAACTATGGCTACACCTTC. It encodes CASSPRTADKGNYGYTF.

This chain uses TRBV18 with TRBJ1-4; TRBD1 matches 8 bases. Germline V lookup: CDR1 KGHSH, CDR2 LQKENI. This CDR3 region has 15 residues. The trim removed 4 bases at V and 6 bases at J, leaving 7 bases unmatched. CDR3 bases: TGTGCCAGCTCACTACAACAGGGGGAGGATGAAAAACTGTTTTTT. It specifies CASSLQQGEDEKLFF.

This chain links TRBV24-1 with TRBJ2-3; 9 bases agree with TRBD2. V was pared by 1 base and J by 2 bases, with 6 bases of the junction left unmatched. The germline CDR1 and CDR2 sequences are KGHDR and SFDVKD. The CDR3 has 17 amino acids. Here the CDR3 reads CATSDFRASGDTDTQYF. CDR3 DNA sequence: TGTGCCACCAGTGATTTTCGGGCTAGCGGGGACACAGATACGCAGTATTTT.

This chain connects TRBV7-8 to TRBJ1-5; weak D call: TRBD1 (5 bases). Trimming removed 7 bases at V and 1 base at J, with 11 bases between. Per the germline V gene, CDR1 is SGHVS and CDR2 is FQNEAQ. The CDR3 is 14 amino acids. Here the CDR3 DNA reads TGTGCCAGCACGTCATGGGGCAGCAATCAGCCCCAGCATTTT. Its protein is CASTSWGSNQPQHF.

The CDR3 DNA reads as TGTGCTAGTGGTTTGGTAGCGGGGGCAGAGACCCAGTACTTC. As protein: CASGLVAGAETQYF. This rearrangement joins TRBV12-5 to TRBJ2-5, with 8 positions matching TRBD2. The CDR3 has 14 amino acids. With V trimmed by 0 bases and J by 4 bases, 1 base remained unmatched. Germline values: CDR1 LGHNT, CDR2 FRNRAP.

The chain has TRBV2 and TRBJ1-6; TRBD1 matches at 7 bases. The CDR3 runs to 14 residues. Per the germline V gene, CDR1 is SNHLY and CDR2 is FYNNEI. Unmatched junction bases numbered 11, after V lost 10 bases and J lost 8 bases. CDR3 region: CAMGEARGYSPLHF. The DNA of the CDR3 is TGTGCCATGGGAGAGGCCAGGGGGTATTCACCCCTCCACTTT. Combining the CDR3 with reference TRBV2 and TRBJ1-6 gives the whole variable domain EPEVTQTPSHQVTQMGQEVILRCVPISNHLYFYWYRQILGQKVEFLVSFYNNEISEKSEIFDDQFSVERPDGSNFTLKIRSTKLEDSAMYFCAMGEARGYSPLHFGNGTRLTVT.